The 23 T cell receptor beta chains listed next were all sequenced from one sample in a study of T cell changes during pregnancy in multiple sclerosis. Assay used: immunoSEQ multiplex PCR; TCRdb lists only in-frame clones, some missing. Here the sample spans 30,000 to 45,000 clones, 90% to 95% being singletons. The sequences come from CD4+ T cells from peripheral blood mononuclear cells, collected in the second trimester of pregnancy. The source is a female donor in good health, enrolled as a control in a pregnancy study.

CDR3 DNA sequence: TGTGCCATCAGTGACGGGACTAGCGGTTACAATGAGCAGTTCTTC. This gives the protein CAISDGTSGYNEQFF. V and J are TRBV10-3 and TRBJ2-1, with 11 bases identical to TRBD2. V dropped 3 bases and J dropped 4; count of bases not matched to a gene: 2. Germline V lookup: CDR1 ENHRY, CDR2 SYGVKD. This CDR3 has 15 amino acids.

The V and J genes are TRBV5-4 and TRBJ1-1; the D gene is possibly TRBD1 (6 bases). Germline V gives CDR1 SGHNT, CDR2 YYREEE (reference sequence). The CDR3 consists of 15 residues. Trimming pared 4 bases from V and 1 base from J, leaving 14 bases between. This chain's CDR3 is CASSPPTGTNTEAFF. The CDR3 DNA sequence: TGTGCCAGCAGCCCCCCGACAGGTACGAACACTGAAGCTTTCTTT.

V is TRBV5-1 and J is TRBJ1-1, with D possibly matching TRBD1 (5 bases). CDR3 length: 14 amino acids. The V gene lost 0 bases and the J gene lost 3 bases, with 9 bases spanning the gap. Germline loops: CDR1 SGHRS, CDR2 YFSETQ. DNA of the CDR3: TGCGCCAGCAGCTTGGTCGGGGGGGACACTGAAGCTTTCTTT. This encodes CASSLVGGDTEAFF. The full variable domain, its missing parts supplied by reference TRBV5-1 and TRBJ1-1, is KAGVTQTPRYLIKTRGQQVTLSCSPISGHRSVSWYQQTPGQGLQFLFEYFSETQRNKGNFPGRFSGRQFSNSRSEMNVSTLELGDSALYLCASSLVGGDTEAFFGQGTRLTVV.

The V call is TRBV29-1, the J call TRBJ1-1; possible D gene TRBD1, 5 bases. CDR1 and CDR2 (germline): SQVTM, ANQGSEA. The CDR3 totals 12 residues. V lost 3 bases, J lost 3 bases, and 8 bases lay in between. Here the CDR3 reads CSVDVGDTEAFF. CDR3 DNA sequence: TGCAGCGTTGATGTAGGGGACACTGAAGCTTTCTTT.

The chain links TRBV7-2 to TRBJ2-7; 10 positions match TRBD2. The germline V gene encodes CDR1 SGHTA and CDR2 FQGNSA. The CDR3 spans 14 residues. Germline trimming cut 6 bases from V and 4 bases from J; bases unmatched to any gene: 6. This CDR3 reads CASSFTSGVYEQYF. DNA of the CDR3: TGTGCCAGCAGTTTTACTAGCGGGGTATACGAGCAGTACTTC.

The CDR3 DNA sequence: TGCGCCAGCAGTCCCGCAGAGGTCCGCTCCTACAATGAGCAGTTCTTC. Translating it yields CASSPAEVRSYNEQFF. The genes are TRBV5-1 and TRBJ2-1; D ambiguous. The CDR3 contains 16 residues. Between the trimmed V and J ends, which lost 5 bases and 0 bases, there was a span of 15 bases. Germline V CDR1 and CDR2: SGHRS, YFSETQ.

The chain is built from TRBV30 and TRBJ1-1, with a possible D match to TRBD1 (6 bases). Trimming cost V 3 bases and J 1 base, with 9 bases left between them. Germline lookup yields CDR1 GTSNPN and CDR2 SVGIG (reference sequence). CDR3 length: 13 residues. CDR3 coding DNA: TGTGCCTGGAGCGGACAGCGGAACACTGAAGCTTTCTTT. This codes for CAWSGQRNTEAFF.

J is TRBJ2-2 and V is TRBV12-5; possible D gene TRBD1, 6 bases. This CDR3 is 13 amino acids long. Between the trimmed V and J ends, which lost 1 base and 7 bases, there was a span of 7 bases. The germline gives CDR1 LGHNT, CDR2 FRNRAP. The CDR3 reads CASGLAGVGELFF. CDR3 nucleotides: TGTGCTAGTGGTTTGGCAGGGGTCGGGGAGCTGTTTTTT.

This rearrangement joins TRBV7-6 to TRBJ1-2; no clear D. The germline gives CDR1 SGHVS, CDR2 FNYEAQ. V was cut by 5 bases and J by 2 bases, with 9 bases left in between. The CDR3 is made up of 13 amino acids. The CDR3 region is CASSPHENYGYTF. The CDR3 bases are TGTGCCAGCAGCCCACACGAAAACTATGGCTACACCTTC.

J is TRBJ2-1 and V is TRBV9; possibly TRBD2 for D (6 bases). There are 17 residues in the CDR3. Trimming shortened V by 1 base and J by 6 bases, and 20 bases separated the two germline ends. Germline values: CDR1 SGDLS, CDR2 YYNGEE. CDR3 protein: CASSVTITGLAPNEQFF. CDR3 nucleotides: TGTGCCAGCAGCGTAACTATTACGGGACTGGCCCCCAATGAGCAGTTCTTC. The full variable domain, with the rest looked up from reference TRBV9 and TRBJ2-1, is DSGVTQTPKHLITATGQRVTLRCSPRSGDLSVYWYQQSLDQGLQFLIQYYNGEERAKGNILERFSAQQFPDLHSELNLSSLELGDSALYFCASSVTITGLAPNEQFFGPGTRLTVL.

The chain links TRBV7-9 to TRBJ2-1; the D is unclear. Germline V gene lookup returns CDR1 SEHNR and CDR2 FQNEAQ (reference sequence). This CDR3 spans 15 amino acids. V lost 5 bases to trimming and J lost 4 bases, with 15 bases between them. Here the CDR3 DNA reads TGTGCCAGCAGCAAAGACACCCGTACTTACAATGAGCAGTTCTTC. Encoded protein: CASSKDTRTYNEQFF. Full variable domain (missing parts from reference TRBV7-9 and TRBJ2-1): DTGVSQNPRHKITKRGQNVTFRCDPISEHNRLYWYRQTLGQGPEFLTYFQNEAQLEKSRLLSDRFSAERPKGSFSTLEIQRTEQGDSAMYLCASSKDTRTYNEQFFGPGTRLTVL.

V is TRBV7-9 and J is TRBJ1-4, with TRBD1 matching 9 bases. The V segment lost 7 bases and the J segment 3 bases; nucleotides outside the gene matches: 6. There are 15 residues in the CDR3. Germline V gene lookup returns CDR1 SEHNR and CDR2 FQNEAQ (reference sequence). CDR3 coding DNA: TGTGCCAGCACACAGGGGGCGCTTGCTAATGAAAAACTGTTTTTT. Amino acid sequence: CASTQGALANEKLFF.

This clone was observed a single time. This rearrangement joins TRBV2 to TRBJ1-2; 8 nucleotides align to TRBD1. Losses at the gene ends were 6 bases for V and 6 bases for J; bases not matched to a gene: 6. This CDR3 has 13 residues. Germline CDR1 reads SNHLY; CDR2 reads FYNNEI. For the CDR3, the DNA is TGTGCCAGCAGGACAGGGGCCTCCCATGGCTACACCTTC. It codes for CASRTGASHGYTF. The whole variable domain, filled in from reference TRBV2 and TRBJ1-2, reads EPEVTQTPSHQVTQMGQEVILRCVPISNHLYFYWYRQILGQKVEFLVSFYNNEISEKSEIFDDQFSVERPDGSNFTLKIRSTKLEDSAMYFCASRTGASHGYTFGSGTRLTVV.

The chain has TRBV6-5 and TRBJ2-1, with unresolved D. The germline V gene encodes CDR1 MNHEY and CDR2 SVGAGI. The CDR3 loop spans 14 amino acids. The germline V and J ends were trimmed by 1 base and 6 bases, with 10 bases remaining between them. CDR3 protein: CASSYFVTFNEQFF. The CDR3 region has the DNA TGTGCCAGCAGTTACTTTGTCACTTTCAATGAGCAGTTCTTC.

The V and J genes are TRBV28 and TRBJ2-3, with 7 bases that match TRBD2. CDR1 and CDR2 (germline): MDHEN, SYDVKM. The length of the CDR3 is 16 residues. Trimming took 5 bases from V and 4 from J; bases not matched to a gene: 12. The CDR3 DNA reads as TGTGCCAGCAGTGCCGTAGGGGCGGGAGAGGCAGATACGCAGTATTTT. It yields the protein CASSAVGAGEADTQYF. Filled out from reference TRBV28 and TRBJ2-3, the complete variable domain reads DVKVTQSSRYLVKRTGEKVFLECVQDMDHENMFWYRQDPGLGLRLIYFSYDVKMKEKGDIPEGYSVSREKKERFSLILESASTNQTSMYLCASSAVGAGEADTQYFGPGTRLTVL.

The V call is TRBV5-6, the J call TRBJ1-1; 12 positions match TRBD1. This CDR3 has 17 amino acids. Germline V lookup: CDR1 SGHDT, CDR2 YYEEEE. The V gene end was trimmed by 4 bases and the J gene end by 3 bases; junction bases not matched to a gene: 10. CDR3: CASSVSGQGARDTEAFF. The CDR3 nucleotides are TGTGCCAGCAGCGTGTCGGGACAGGGGGCTAGGGACACTGAAGCTTTCTTT.

The chain joins TRBV6-1 to TRBJ1-6; weak D call: TRBD1 (5 bases). The CDR3 runs to 15 residues. Trimming pared 6 bases from V and 7 bases from J, leaving 16 bases between. Germline-derived CDR1 and CDR2 are MNHNS and SASEGT. CDR3 nucleotides: TGTGCCAGCAGCCTAAGCGACAGATTCAATTCACCCCTCCACTTT. Translating gives CASSLSDRFNSPLHF.

The V gene is TRBV28, the J gene TRBJ2-6, with D possibly TRBD2 on 6 matching bases. Germline V gene data show CDR1 as MDHEN and CDR2 as SYDVKM. The V end lost 5 bases, the J end lost 4 bases, and 12 bases lay between the germline ends. The length of the CDR3 is 15 residues. The CDR3 DNA follows: TGTGCCAGCAGTGGGAGCGGGTCCGGGGCCAACGTCCTGACTTTC. Its translation is CASSGSGSGANVLTF.

CDR3 sequence (DNA): TGTGCCTGGGACTTTAGCTCTGGAAACACCATATATTTT. Amino acids: CAWDFSSGNTIYF. The chain carries TRBV30 and TRBJ1-3, with unresolved D. Germline values: CDR1 GTSNPN, CDR2 SVGIG (reference sequence). Trimming took off 5 bases at V and 0 bases at J, with 8 bases between the two ends. The CDR3 length is 13 residues.

The genes are TRBV7-8 and TRBJ2-7; 7 nucleotides agree with TRBD1. Germline V gene lookup returns CDR1 SGHVS and CDR2 FQNEAQ. This CDR3 has 16 amino acids. Unmatched junction bases numbered 14, after V lost 5 bases and J lost 4 bases. The CDR3 loop is CASSQRGGTAEYEQYF. The CDR3 nucleotides are TGTGCCAGCAGCCAAAGGGGTGGGACAGCCGAATACGAGCAGTACTTC. The full variable domain, its missing parts supplied by reference TRBV7-8 and TRBJ2-7, is GAGVSQSPRYKVAKRGQDVALRCDPISGHVSLFWYQQALGQGPEFLTYFQNEAQLDKSGLPSDRFFAERPEGSVSTLKIQRTQQEDSAVYLCASSQRGGTAEYEQYFGPGTRLTVT.

This sequence joins TRBV20-1 and TRBJ2-5; a weak D match, TRBD1 (6 bases). The CDR3 has 11 amino acids. Trimming removed 8 bases at V and 2 bases at J, with 9 bases between. Germline V gives CDR1 DFQATT, CDR2 SNEGSKA (reference sequence). CDR3 in amino acids: CSLDSQETQYF. The CDR3 DNA reads TGCAGTCTGGACAGTCAAGAGACCCAGTACTTC.

This chain connects TRBV7-8 to TRBJ2-7; D not certain. The CDR3 consists of 12 residues. CDR1 is SGHVS and CDR2 is FQNEAQ in the germline V gene. The ends were cut back, 2 bases at V and 7 bases at J, with 9 bases in the middle. CDR3 sequence: CASSLQFGEQYF. The CDR3 nucleotides are TGTGCCAGCAGCTTACAGTTCGGGGAGCAGTACTTC.

The chain couples TRBV5-1 to TRBJ1-1, with D possibly being TRBD1 (6 bases). CDR3 size: 13 residues. Per germline, CDR1 SGHRS and CDR2 YFSETQ. Trimming cost V 4 bases and J 4 bases, with 11 bases left between them. The CDR3 protein is CASSRLGGTEAFF. Written as DNA, the CDR3 is TGCGCCAGCAGCCGATTAGGGGGCACTGAAGCTTTCTTT.